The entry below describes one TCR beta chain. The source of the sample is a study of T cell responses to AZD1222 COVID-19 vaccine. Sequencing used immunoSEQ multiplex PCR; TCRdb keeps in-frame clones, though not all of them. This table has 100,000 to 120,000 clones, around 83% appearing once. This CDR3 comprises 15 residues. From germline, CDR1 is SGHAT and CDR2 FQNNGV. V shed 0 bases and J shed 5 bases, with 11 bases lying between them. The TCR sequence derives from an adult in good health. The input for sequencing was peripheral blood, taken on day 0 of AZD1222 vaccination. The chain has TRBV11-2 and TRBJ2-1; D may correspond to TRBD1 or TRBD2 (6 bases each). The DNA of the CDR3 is TGTGCCAGCAGCTTAGACAGGGGAGGACACAATGAGCAGTTCTTC. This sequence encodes CASSLDRGGHNEQFF.